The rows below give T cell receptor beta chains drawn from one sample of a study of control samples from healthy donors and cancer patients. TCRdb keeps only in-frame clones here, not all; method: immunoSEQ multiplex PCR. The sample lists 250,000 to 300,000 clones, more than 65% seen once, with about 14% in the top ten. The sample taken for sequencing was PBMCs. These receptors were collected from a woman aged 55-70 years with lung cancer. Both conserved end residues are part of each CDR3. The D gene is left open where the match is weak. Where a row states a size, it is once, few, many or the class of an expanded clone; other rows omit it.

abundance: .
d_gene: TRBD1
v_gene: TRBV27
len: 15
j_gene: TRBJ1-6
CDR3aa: CASSVQGARGSPLHF
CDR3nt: TGTGCCAGCAGTGTACAGGGGGCGCGAGGTTCACCCCTCCACTTT

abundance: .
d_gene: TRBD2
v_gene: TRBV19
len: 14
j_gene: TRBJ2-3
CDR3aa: CASSIDVGGDTQYF
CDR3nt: TGTGCCAGTAGTATAGATGTGGGAGGGGATACGCAGTATTTT

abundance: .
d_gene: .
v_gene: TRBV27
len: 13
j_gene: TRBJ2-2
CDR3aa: CASSLVLTGELFF
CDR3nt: TGTGCCAGCAGTTTAGTACTCACCGGGGAGCTGTTTTTT

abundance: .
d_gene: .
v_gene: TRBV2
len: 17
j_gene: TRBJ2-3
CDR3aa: CASMRDTDIQSTDTQYF
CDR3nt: TGTGCCAGCATGAGGGACACCGACATACAAAGCACAGATACGCAGTATTTT

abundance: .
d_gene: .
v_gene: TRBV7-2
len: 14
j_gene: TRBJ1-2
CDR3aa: CASSPRRGRAPYTF
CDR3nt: TGTGCCAGCAGCCCTAGGCGGGGCAGGGCCCCCTACACCTTC

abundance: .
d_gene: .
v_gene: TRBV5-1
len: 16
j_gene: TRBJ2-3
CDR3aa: CASSPTPGAVADTQYF
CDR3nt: TGCGCCAGCAGCCCTACCCCAGGGGCAGTCGCAGATACGCAGTATTTT

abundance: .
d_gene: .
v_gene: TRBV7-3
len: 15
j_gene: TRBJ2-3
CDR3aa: CASSLTGSAGDTQYF
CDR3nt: TGTGCCAGCAGCTTAACGGGGTCAGCGGGAGATACGCAGTATTTT

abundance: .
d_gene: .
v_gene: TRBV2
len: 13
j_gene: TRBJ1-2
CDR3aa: CASSGQEGYGYTF
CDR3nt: TGTGCCAGCAGTGGACAGGAAGGCTATGGCTACACCTTC

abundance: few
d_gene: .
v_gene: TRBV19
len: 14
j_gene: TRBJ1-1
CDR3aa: CASSISRVNTEAFF
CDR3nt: TGTGCCAGTAGTATAAGCCGGGTGAACACTGAAGCTTTCTTT

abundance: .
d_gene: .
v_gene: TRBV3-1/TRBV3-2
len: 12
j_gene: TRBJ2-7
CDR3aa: CASSSGLTEQYF
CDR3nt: TGTGCCAGCAGTTCGGGACTCACCGAGCAGTACTTC

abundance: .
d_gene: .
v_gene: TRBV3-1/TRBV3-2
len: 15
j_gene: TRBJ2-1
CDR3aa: CASSQDWTPLVWQFF
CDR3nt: TGTGCCAGCAGCCAAGATTGGACACCACTCGTCTGGCAGTTCTTC

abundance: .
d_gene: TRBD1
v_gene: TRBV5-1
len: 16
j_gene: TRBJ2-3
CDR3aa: CASSGRPGQTTDTQYF
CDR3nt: TGCGCCAGCAGCGGGAGACCGGGACAGACCACAGATACGCAGTATTTT

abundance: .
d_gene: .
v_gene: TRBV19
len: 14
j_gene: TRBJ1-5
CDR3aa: CASSINPAGQPQHF
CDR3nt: TGTGCCAGTAGTATAAACCCAGCGGGACAGCCCCAGCATTTT

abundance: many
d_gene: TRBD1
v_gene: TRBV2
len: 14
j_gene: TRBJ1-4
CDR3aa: CASGQGALNEKLFF
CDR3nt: TGTGCCAGCGGGCAGGGGGCCCTTAATGAAAAACTGTTTTTT

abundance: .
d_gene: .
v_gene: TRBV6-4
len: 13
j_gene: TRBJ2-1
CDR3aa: CASSEVGGSEQFF
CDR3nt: TGTGCCAGCAGTGAGGTGGGGGGCAGTGAGCAGTTCTTC

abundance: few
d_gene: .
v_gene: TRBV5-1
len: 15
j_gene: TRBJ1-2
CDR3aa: CASSESDGANYGYTF
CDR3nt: TGCGCCAGCTCTGAATCGGACGGAGCTAACTATGGCTACACCTTC

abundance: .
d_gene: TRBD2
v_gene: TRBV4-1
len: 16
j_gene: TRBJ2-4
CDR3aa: CASGTSGALAKNIQYF
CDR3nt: TGCGCCAGCGGCACTAGCGGGGCACTAGCCAAAAACATTCAGTACTTC

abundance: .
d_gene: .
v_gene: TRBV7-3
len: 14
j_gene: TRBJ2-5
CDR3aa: CASSLRGSHETQYF
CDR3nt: TGTGCCAGCAGCTTAAGGGGAAGTCACGAGACCCAGTACTTC

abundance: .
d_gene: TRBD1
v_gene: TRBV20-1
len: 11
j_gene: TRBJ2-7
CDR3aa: CRGDRGHEQYF
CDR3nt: TGCAGGGGGGACAGGGGCCACGAGCAGTACTTC

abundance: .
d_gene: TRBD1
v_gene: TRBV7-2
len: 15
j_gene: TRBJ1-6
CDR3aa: CASSFSTGSNSPLHF
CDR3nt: TGTGCCAGCAGCTTCTCGACAGGGTCTAATTCACCCCTCCACTTT

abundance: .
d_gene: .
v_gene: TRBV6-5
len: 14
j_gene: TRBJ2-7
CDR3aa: CASSLIGPGAEQYF
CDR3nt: TGTGCCAGCAGTTTAATTGGCCCAGGGGCCGAGCAGTACTTC

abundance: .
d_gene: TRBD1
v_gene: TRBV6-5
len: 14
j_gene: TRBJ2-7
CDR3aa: CASSSDRSSYEQYF
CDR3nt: TGTGCCAGCAGTTCGGACAGGTCGTCCTACGAGCAGTACTTC

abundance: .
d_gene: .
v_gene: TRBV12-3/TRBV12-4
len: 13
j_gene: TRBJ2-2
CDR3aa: CASRAGYTGELFF
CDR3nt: TGTGCCAGCAGAGCAGGGTACACCGGGGAGCTGTTTTTT

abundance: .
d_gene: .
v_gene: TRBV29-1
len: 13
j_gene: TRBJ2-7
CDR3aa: CSVEGDLSYEQYF
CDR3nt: TGCAGCGTTGAGGGGGATCTCTCCTACGAGCAGTACTTC

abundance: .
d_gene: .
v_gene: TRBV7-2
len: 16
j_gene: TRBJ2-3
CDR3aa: CASSPWQGAFTDTQYF
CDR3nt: TGTGCCAGCAGCCCCTGGCAGGGAGCCTTCACAGATACGCAGTATTTT

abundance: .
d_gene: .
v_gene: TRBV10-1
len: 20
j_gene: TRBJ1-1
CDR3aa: CASSAPNEQYRDPMNTEAFF
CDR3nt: TGCGCCAGCAGTGCGCCGAATGAACAGTACAGAGATCCCATGAACACTGAAGCTTTCTTT

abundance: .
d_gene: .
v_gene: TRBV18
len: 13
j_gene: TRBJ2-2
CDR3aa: CASSPATGGELFF
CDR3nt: TGTGCCAGCTCACCAGCTACCGGCGGGGAGCTGTTTTTT

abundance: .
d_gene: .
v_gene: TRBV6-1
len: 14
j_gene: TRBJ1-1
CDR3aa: CASSDRGINTEAFF
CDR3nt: TGTGCCAGCAGTGACCGGGGGATCAACACTGAAGCTTTCTTT

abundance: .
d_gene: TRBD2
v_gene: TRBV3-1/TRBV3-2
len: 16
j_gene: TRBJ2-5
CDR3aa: CASSHTLAGGRETQYF
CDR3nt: TGTGCCAGCAGCCACACCCTAGCGGGGGGGCGGGAGACCCAGTACTTC

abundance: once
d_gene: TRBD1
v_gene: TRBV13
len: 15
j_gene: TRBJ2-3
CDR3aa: CASSSRQGGTDTQYF
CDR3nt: TGTGCCAGCAGCTCCCGACAGGGCGGCACAGATACGCAGTATTTT

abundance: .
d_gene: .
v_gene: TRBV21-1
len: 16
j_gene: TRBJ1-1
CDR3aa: CASSKGTGRANTEAFF
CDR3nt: TGTGCCAGCAGCAAAGGGACAGGGAGGGCGAACACTGAAGCTTTCTTT

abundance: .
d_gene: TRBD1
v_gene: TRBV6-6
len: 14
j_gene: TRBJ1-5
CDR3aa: CASNLYRGNQPQHF
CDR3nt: TGTGCCAGCAATCTCTACAGGGGAAATCAGCCCCAGCATTTT

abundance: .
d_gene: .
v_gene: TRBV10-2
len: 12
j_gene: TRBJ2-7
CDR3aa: CASSEGGLEQYF
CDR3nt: TGCGCCAGCAGTGAAGGGGGTTTGGAGCAGTACTTC

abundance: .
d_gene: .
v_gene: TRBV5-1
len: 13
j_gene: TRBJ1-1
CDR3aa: CASSLGGDTEAFF
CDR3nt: TGCGCCAGCAGCCTGGGAGGGGACACTGAAGCTTTCTTT

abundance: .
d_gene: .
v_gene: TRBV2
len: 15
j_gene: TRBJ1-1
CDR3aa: CASSEEGHGNTEAFF
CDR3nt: TGTGCCAGCAGTGAAGAGGGACACGGGAACACTGAAGCTTTCTTT

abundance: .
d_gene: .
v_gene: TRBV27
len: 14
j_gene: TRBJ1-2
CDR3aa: CASSLYPGGEGYTF
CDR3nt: TGTGCCAGCAGTTTATACCCGGGAGGAGAGGGCTACACCTTC

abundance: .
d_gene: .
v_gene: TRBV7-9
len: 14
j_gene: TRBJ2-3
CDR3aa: CASSLDRDTDTQYF
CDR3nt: TGTGCCAGCAGCTTAGACAGGGACACAGATACGCAGTATTTT

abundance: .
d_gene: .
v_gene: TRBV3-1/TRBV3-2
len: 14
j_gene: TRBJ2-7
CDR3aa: CASSQDWQSYEQYF
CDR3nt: TGTGCCAGCAGCCAAGATTGGCAATCCTACGAGCAGTACTTC

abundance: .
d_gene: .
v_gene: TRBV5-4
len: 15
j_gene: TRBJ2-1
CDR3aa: CASSLDGGFIDEQFF
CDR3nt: TGTGCCAGCAGCTTGGATGGGGGATTTATCGATGAGCAGTTCTTC

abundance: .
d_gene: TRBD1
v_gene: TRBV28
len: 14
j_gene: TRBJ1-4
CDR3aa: CASSGRGVNEKLFF
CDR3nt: TGTGCCAGCAGTGGCAGGGGGGTGAATGAAAAACTGTTTTTT

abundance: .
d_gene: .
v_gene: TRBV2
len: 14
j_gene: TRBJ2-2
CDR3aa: CASSRAANTGELFF
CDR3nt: TGTGCCAGCAGTCGAGCAGCGAACACCGGGGAGCTGTTTTTT

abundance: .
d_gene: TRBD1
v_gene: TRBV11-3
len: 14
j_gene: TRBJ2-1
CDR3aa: CASSDRGSYNEQFF
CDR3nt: TGTGCCAGCAGTGACAGGGGCTCCTACAATGAGCAGTTCTTC

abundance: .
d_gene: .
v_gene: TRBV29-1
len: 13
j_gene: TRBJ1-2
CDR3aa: CSAGHQANYGYTF
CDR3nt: TGCAGCGCCGGACACCAAGCTAACTATGGCTACACCTTC

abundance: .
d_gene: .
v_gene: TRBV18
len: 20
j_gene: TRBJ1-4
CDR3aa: CASSPIVGGALRGSNEKLFF
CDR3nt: TGTGCCAGCTCACCAATCGTGGGTGGGGCTCTACGAGGCTCAAATGAAAAACTGTTTTTT

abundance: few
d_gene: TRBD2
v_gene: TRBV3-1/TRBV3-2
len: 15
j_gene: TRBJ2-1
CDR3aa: CASSQGLASYNEQFF
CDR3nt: TGTGCCAGCAGCCAAGGACTAGCGTCCTACAATGAGCAGTTCTTC

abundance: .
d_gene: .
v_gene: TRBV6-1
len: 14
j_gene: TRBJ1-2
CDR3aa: CASSEGQARYGYTF
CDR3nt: TGTGCCAGCAGTGAAGGACAGGCCAGGTATGGCTACACCTTC

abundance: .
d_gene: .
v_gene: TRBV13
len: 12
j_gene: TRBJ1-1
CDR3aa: CASSRGNTEAFF
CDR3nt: TGTGCCAGCAGCAGGGGGAACACTGAAGCTTTCTTT

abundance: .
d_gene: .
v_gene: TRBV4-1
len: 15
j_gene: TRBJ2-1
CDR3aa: CASSAWRALYNEQFF
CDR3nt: TGCGCCAGCAGCGCCTGGAGGGCCTTATACAATGAGCAGTTCTTC